This T cell receptor (beta chain) was profiled in a study of blood T cell repertoires in COVID-19 (dated by TCRdb to between 2020 and 2021). Broadly, across the study: Samples from collaborators originated in the United States, Italy and Spain and spanned both the acute and convalescent phases of COVID-19. The repertoires were made available in a free public database intended to serve as a resource for research on the immune response to SARS-CoV-2. The prospective study material was composed of cDNA or gDNA derived from T cells, B-cell-depleted T cells, or PBMCs. The dataset comprised deeply sampled blood TCRbeta repertoires from subjects exposed to, actively infected with, or recovered from COVID-19. HLA class I and class II types, where available, came from metadata supplied by the sample provider rather than from assay-based typing. The samples were drawn from two sources: the first 160 participants of the ongoing ImmuneRACE study, and 1,000 to 1,500 subjects contributed by 6 global collaborators. The sample metadata nearly always contained a de-identified subject ID, COVID-19 status, age in years and sex.

One collaborating source in Seattle enrolled patients during active infection and followed them longitudinally through the course of disease. The collaborating institutions used their own protocols to collect whole blood in K2EDTA tubes. For TCRbeta analysis, collaborators shipped samples in one of three forms: frozen whole blood, isolated PBMCs, or DNA extracted from either of those sample types. General findings and caveats noted by the study authors: Clinical and demographic metadata were provided uncurated, with the amount varying by source and participant.

TCRbeta CDR3 regions were amplified from genomic DNA using the immunoSEQ Assay, a bias-controlled multiplex PCR. The authors' analysis ran thus. Within the assay, amplification of reference gene primers was used to estimate how many nucleated cells each sample contained. To quantify the absolute abundance of each unique TCRbeta CDR3 rearrangement, sequence reads were collapsed and filtered. For each sample, productive Simpson clonality was calculated by taking the square root of Simpson's diversity index across productive rearrangements. This immuneACCESS table, as held by TCRdb, lists in-frame sequences with V and J called but not all clones. Of the missing ones, under half trace to an unresolved V gene in checked studies; the others have no known cause. That table gives V, J and clone size, and the DNA gave D and trimming. The sample records around 28,000 clones, 80% to 90% of which are singletons. The ten largest clones capture around 30% of the sample.

As concerns this clone: The antigen it binds to is not known. No clone much larger than this one lies a single base away; base qualities are absent.

CDR1 is given as SGHRS and CDR2 as YFSETQ, both from the germline V gene. Inclusive of the bounding cysteine and phenylalanine, the CDR3 is 13 residues long. Only the CDR3 part of the read is kept: 39 bases, read in frame from the first base. The junction shows trimming of 3 bases on V and 5 bases on J, plus 11 bases between the germline ends. This sequence originates from a woman older than 75 with COVID-19, enrolled during active disease. The sequence joins TRBV5-1 to TRBJ2-5; a weak D assignment points to TRBD2 (6 bases agree). What was sequenced was peripheral blood. The DNA sequence reads TGCGCCAGCAGCTGGGAAGGAGGGGAGACCCAGTACTTC. This translates into CASSWEGGETQYF.